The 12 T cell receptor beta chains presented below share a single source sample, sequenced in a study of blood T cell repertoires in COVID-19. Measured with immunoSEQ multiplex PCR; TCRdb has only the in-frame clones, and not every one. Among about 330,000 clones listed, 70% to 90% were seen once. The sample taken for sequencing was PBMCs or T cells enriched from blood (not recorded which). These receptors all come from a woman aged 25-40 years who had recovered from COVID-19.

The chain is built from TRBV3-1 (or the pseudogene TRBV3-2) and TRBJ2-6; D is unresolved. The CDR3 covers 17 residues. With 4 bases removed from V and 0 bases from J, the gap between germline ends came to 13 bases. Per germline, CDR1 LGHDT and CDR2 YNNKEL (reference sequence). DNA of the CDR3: TGTGCCAGCAGCCCCCTCTGGAGCTTCTCTGGGGCCAACGTCCTGACTTTC. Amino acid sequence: CASSPLWSFSGANVLTF.

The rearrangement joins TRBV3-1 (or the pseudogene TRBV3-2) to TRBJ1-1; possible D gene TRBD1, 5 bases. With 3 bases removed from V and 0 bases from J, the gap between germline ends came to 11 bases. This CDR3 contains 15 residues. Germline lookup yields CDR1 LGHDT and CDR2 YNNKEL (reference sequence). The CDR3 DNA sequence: TGTGCCAGCAGCCAGGGACTAGGGATGAACACTGAAGCTTTCTTT. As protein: CASSQGLGMNTEAFF.

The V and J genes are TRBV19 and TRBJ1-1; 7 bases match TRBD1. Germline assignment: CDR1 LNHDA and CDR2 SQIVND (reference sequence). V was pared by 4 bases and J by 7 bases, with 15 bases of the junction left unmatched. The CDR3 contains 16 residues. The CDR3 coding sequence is TGTGCCAGTAGTACTTCTTACCTCACCGGGACAGTTGAAGCTTTCTTT. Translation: CASSTSYLTGTVEAFF.

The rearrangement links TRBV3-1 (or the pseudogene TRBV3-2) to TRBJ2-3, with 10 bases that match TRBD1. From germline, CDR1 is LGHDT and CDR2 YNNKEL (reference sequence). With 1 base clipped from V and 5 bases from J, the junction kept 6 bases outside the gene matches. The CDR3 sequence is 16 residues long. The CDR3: CASSQARTGGGDTQYF. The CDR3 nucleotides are TGTGCCAGCAGCCAAGCTAGGACAGGGGGAGGAGATACGCAGTATTTT.

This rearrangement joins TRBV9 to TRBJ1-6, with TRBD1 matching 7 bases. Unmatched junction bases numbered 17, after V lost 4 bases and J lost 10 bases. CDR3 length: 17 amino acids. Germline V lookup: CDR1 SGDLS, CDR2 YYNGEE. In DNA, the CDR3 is TGTGCCAGCAGCACAAGCCGGGACAGCCCTTGGGGGTCACCCCTCCACTTT. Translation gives CASSTSRDSPWGSPLHF.

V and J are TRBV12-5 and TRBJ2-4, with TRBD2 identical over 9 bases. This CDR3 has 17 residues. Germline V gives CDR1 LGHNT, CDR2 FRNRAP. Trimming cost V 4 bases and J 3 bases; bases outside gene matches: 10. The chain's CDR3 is CASGSQTSGDLKNIQYF. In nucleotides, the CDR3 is TGTGCTAGTGGTTCCCAGACTAGCGGAGACCTCAAAAACATTCAGTACTTC.

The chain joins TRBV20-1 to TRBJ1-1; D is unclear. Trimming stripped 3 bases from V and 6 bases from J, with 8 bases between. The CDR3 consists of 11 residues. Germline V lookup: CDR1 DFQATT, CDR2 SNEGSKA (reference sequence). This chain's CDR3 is CSASDTPEAFF. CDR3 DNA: TGCAGTGCTAGCGACACCCCTGAAGCTTTCTTT.

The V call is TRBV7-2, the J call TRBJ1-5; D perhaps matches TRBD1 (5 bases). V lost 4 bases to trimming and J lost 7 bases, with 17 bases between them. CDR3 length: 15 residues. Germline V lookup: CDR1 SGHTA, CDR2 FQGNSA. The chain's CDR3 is CASSSTRGRGQPQHF. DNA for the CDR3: TGTGCCAGCAGCTCGACACGTGGCCGGGGGCAGCCCCAGCATTTT.

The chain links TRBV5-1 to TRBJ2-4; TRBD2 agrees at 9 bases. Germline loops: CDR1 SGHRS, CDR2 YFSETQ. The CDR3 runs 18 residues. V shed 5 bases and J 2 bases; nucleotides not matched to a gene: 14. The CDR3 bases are TGCGCCAGCAGACCGGGACTAGCAGGCTGGGGGTCCAAAAACATTCAGTACTTC. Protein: CASRPGLAGWGSKNIQYF.

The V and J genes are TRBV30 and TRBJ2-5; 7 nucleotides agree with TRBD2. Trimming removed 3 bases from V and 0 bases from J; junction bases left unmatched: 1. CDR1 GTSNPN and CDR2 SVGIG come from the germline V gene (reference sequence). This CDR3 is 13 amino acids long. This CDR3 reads CAWRGTNQETQYF. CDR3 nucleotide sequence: TGTGCCTGGAGAGGGACTAACCAAGAGACCCAGTACTTC.

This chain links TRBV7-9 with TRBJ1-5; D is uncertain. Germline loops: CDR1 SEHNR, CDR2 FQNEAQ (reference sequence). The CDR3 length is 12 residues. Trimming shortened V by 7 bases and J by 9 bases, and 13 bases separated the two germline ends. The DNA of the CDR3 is TGTGCCAGCAAACTAAGAGAAGGGCCCCAGCATTTT. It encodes CASKLREGPQHF.

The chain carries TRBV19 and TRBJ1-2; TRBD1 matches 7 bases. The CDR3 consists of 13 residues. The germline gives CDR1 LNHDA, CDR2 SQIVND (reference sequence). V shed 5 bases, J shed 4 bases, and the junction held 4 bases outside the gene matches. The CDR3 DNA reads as TGTGCCAGTAGTGTCACAGGGGCCTATGGCTACACCTTC. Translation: CASSVTGAYGYTF. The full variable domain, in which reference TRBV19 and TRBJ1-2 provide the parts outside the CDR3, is DGGITQSPKYLFRKEGQNVTLSCEQNLNHDAMYWYRQDPGQGLRLIYYSQIVNDFQKGDIAEGYSVSREKKESFPLTVTSAQKNPTAFYLCASSVTGAYGYTFGSGTRLTVV.